These T cell receptor beta chains were read from a single sample in a study of blood T cell repertoires in COVID-19. Method: immunoSEQ multiplex PCR; TCRdb's copy keeps in-frame clones and lacks some. The profile shows about 160,000 clones, approximately 83% of them singletons. Sequenced: peripheral blood. Receptor source: a man in his sixties or seventies with acute or convalescent COVID-19. Each CDR3 is given with its conserved first and last residue. A D gene is named only where the DNA matches it firmly. Rows may omit the clone size; those that give it use once, few, many or a size class.

clone_size	v_call	j_call	d_call	cdr3_nt	cdr3_aa
-	TRBV7-2	TRBJ2-7	TRBD2	TGTGCCAGCAGCTTATCCCTAGCGGGACCCCTTTACGAGCAGTACTTC	CASSLSLAGPLYEQYF
-	TRBV5-1	TRBJ2-7	-	TGCGCCAGCAGCTTGGCCGTACTACGGGAGAACTACGAGCAGTACTTC	CASSLAVLRENYEQYF
once	TRBV11-2	TRBJ2-7	-	TGTGCCAGCAGCCCCGGACGGAGGGTCTACGAGCAGTACTTC	CASSPGRRVYEQYF
-	TRBV24-1	TRBJ1-5	TRBD1	TGTGCCACCAGTGAAACAGGGGTACATCAGCCCCAGCATTTT	CATSETGVHQPQHF
-	TRBV5-1	TRBJ2-5	TRBD1	TGCGCCAGCAGCTTGGCCCCCGGGACAGCCATAGTATTACAAGAGACCCAGTACTTC	CASSLAPGTAIVLQETQYF
once	TRBV6-5	TRBJ1-1	TRBD1	TGTGCCAGCAGTTACTCGCAGGGGGCCACTGAAGCTTTCTTT	CASSYSQGATEAFF
-	TRBV5-4	TRBJ2-6	TRBD1	TGTGCCAGCAGCTTGGCGAGTCGGGGACAGGGGGCTGGGGCCAACGTCCTGACTTTC	CASSLASRGQGAGANVLTF
once	TRBV19	TRBJ2-7	TRBD1	TGTGCCAGTAGTGTTACAGGGGTTGTGGACGAGCAGTACTTC	CASSVTGVVDEQYF
-	TRBV29-1	TRBJ2-3	TRBD2	TGCAGCGCTACCGGGACTAGCGGAACAGATACGCAGTATTTT	CSATGTSGTDTQYF
-	TRBV6-6	TRBJ2-7	TRBD1	TGTGCCAGCGGCCCCGACAGGGGCACCTACGAGCAGTACTTC	CASGPDRGTYEQYF
few	TRBV4-3	TRBJ1-4	TRBD1	TGCGCCAGCAGCTCACTACAGGGGAGTAATGAAAAACTGTTTTTT	CASSSLQGSNEKLFF
-	TRBV5-6	TRBJ1-4	TRBD1	TGTGCCAGCAGCGCGCTTGACAGGGGTGGCGATGAAAAACTGTTTTTT	CASSALDRGGDEKLFF
-	TRBV6-5	TRBJ2-2	-	TGTGCCAGCAGACTGGTGGGGCCATCCGGGGAGCTGTTTTTT	CASRLVGPSGELFF
-	TRBV28	TRBJ2-7	TRBD2	TGTGCCAGCAGTCCCCCGGGGCGGGGGTTCTACGAGCAGTACTTC	CASSPPGRGFYEQYF
-	TRBV7-8	TRBJ2-2	-	TGTGCCAGCAGCTCGGACAGTTGGGGAACCGGGGAGCTGTTTTTT	CASSSDSWGTGELFF
-	TRBV9	TRBJ1-5	-	TGTGCCAGCAGCGTAGGCGAAGCTTTATCGCCCCAGCATTTT	CASSVGEALSPQHF
-	TRBV4-1	TRBJ1-4	-	TGCGCCAGCAGAGCCTTAGACAGGCTGAGTGAAAAACTGTTTTTT	CASRALDRLSEKLFF
-	TRBV7-3	TRBJ2-3	-	TGTGCCAGCAGCTTAGTAGGGACTAGCACAGATACGCAGTATTTT	CASSLVGTSTDTQYF
once	TRBV5-1	TRBJ1-2	-	TGCGCCAGCAGCTTGGTAGGGGCGGATGGCTACACCTTC	CASSLVGADGYTF
-	TRBV5-4	TRBJ2-7	TRBD2	TGTGCCAGCAGTCGCCCCGGGACTAAGTCCTACGAGCAGTACTTC	CASSRPGTKSYEQYF
-	TRBV5-4	TRBJ1-5	-	TGTGCCAGCAGCCCGGGGACTGGGGGCAATCAGCCCCAGCATTTT	CASSPGTGGNQPQHF
-	TRBV19	TRBJ2-1	TRBD2	TGTGCCAGTAGTATAGAAGCGGGAGTCTACAATGAGCAGTTCTTC	CASSIEAGVYNEQFF
-	TRBV19	TRBJ2-7	TRBD1	TGTGCCAGTAGTATAGAAGGGACAGGGGGCGCAAAGTACTTC	CASSIEGTGGAKYF
-	TRBV27	TRBJ2-3	-	TGTGCCAGCAGTACCCGGACGGGCCCGGGGAGGGATACGCAGTATTTT	CASSTRTGPGRDTQYF
-	TRBV4-3	TRBJ2-2	-	TGCGCCAGCAGCCAAGGACTGATACAGGGTCAGACCGGGGAGCTGTTTTTT	CASSQGLIQGQTGELFF
-	TRBV28	TRBJ2-1	TRBD1	TGTGCCAGCAGTTTGGGGACAGTGGGTGAGCAGTTCTTC	CASSLGTVGEQFF
-	TRBV5-1	TRBJ2-1	TRBD2	TGCGCCAGCAGCTTCACTAGCGGGAGCATCGATGAGCAGTTCTTC	CASSFTSGSIDEQFF
-	TRBV6-1	TRBJ1-1	-	TGTGCCAGCAGTGAGTATCCTGGGGGCGCTGAAGCTTTCTTT	CASSEYPGGAEAFF
-	TRBV5-1	TRBJ2-3	-	TGCGCCAGCAGCTTCGACAGGCCCACAGATACGCAGTATTTT	CASSFDRPTDTQYF
few	TRBV7-9	TRBJ2-7	-	TGTGCCAGCAGCTTAAGGTCGGGAGTCTACGAGCAGTACTTC	CASSLRSGVYEQYF
few	TRBV5-1	TRBJ2-3	TRBD2	TGCGCCAGCAGCTGGGGGGACTACACAGATACGCAGTATTTT	CASSWGDYTDTQYF
-	TRBV5-1	TRBJ2-7	TRBD2	TGCGCCAGCAGCCAGGGACTAGCGGGAGGAGAGCAGCAGTACTTC	CASSQGLAGGEQQYF
-	TRBV19	TRBJ2-2	TRBD1	TGTGCCAGTAGTAAACCCACAGGGGCAAACACCGGGGAGCTGTTTTTT	CASSKPTGANTGELFF
-	TRBV4-3	TRBJ2-3	TRBD2	TGCGCCAGCAGCCAAGAACCCCCGGGACTAGCGGGAGCAGATACGCAGTATTTT	CASSQEPPGLAGADTQYF
-	TRBV5-1	TRBJ2-3	-	TGCGCCAGCAGCCTCACACCCACAGATACGCAGTATTTT	CASSLTPTDTQYF
-	TRBV21-1	TRBJ1-3	-	TGTGCCAGCAGCCCCAGACGACTTATCCTTGGAAACACCATATATTTT	CASSPRRLILGNTIYF
once	TRBV2	TRBJ2-3	TRBD2	TGTGCCAGCAGTGATACTAGCGCGAGCACAGATACGCAGTATTTT	CASSDTSASTDTQYF
-	TRBV10-3	TRBJ1-2	TRBD1	TGTGCCATCAGGGGACAGGGGGCGAAGGAGGGCTACACCTTC	CAIRGQGAKEGYTF
-	TRBV19	TRBJ1-3	-	TGTGCCAGTAGTTCTCTGCGTAGGGGAGGTGGAAACACCATATATTTT	CASSSLRRGGGNTIYF
-	TRBV27	TRBJ2-1	-	TGTGCCAGCAGTTTAGTGAGCTCCTACAATGAGCAGTTCTTC	CASSLVSSYNEQFF
-	TRBV5-5	TRBJ2-1	TRBD2	TGTGCCAGCAGCCTAGGACTAGCGGCTCTGAACAATGAGCAGTTCTTC	CASSLGLAALNNEQFF
-	TRBV19	TRBJ2-1	-	TGTGCCAGTAGTATATTCGGCAGGAATGCCTACAATGAGCAGTTCTTC	CASSIFGRNAYNEQFF
-	TRBV19	TRBJ2-7	TRBD1	TGTGCCAGTAGTGACGACAGGGCGAGGTACGAGCAGTACTTC	CASSDDRARYEQYF
once	TRBV4-1	TRBJ1-5	TRBD1	TGCGCCAGCAGCCGTGGACAGGTAGATCAGCCCCAGCATTTT	CASSRGQVDQPQHF
few	TRBV29-1	TRBJ2-7	TRBD1	TGCAGCGTACGACAGGGATACTCCTACGAGCAGTACTTC	CSVRQGYSYEQYF
-	TRBV14	TRBJ2-7	TRBD2	TGTGCCAGCAGCCCCTCCGTCCTAGCGGGAGGGCCGGGAGAGCAGTACTTC	CASSPSVLAGGPGEQYF
-	TRBV29-1	TRBJ2-4	-	TGCAGCGTTGAAGATCAGGGGTCAGGGAGAAACATTCAGTACTTC	CSVEDQGSGRNIQYF
-	TRBV25-1	TRBJ1-2	TRBD1	TGTGCCAGCAGTGAAAACGGTGTGGGACAGGGCTATGGCTACACCTTC	CASSENGVGQGYGYTF
-	TRBV5-8	TRBJ2-5	TRBD2	TGTGCCAGCAGCCTTATGCTGACTAGCGGAGGGGGGCTCGCGGAGACCCAGTACTTC	CASSLMLTSGGGLAETQYF
-	TRBV19	TRBJ2-3	TRBD2	TGTGCCAGTAGTATTCCCACTGCCGGGACTAGCGGGAGATGGGATACGCAGTATTTT	CASSIPTAGTSGRWDTQYF
-	TRBV9	TRBJ1-3	-	TGTGCCAGCAGCGTATCGGGGGATGTCTTCGGAAACACCATATATTTT	CASSVSGDVFGNTIYF
-	TRBV5-4	TRBJ1-4	-	TGTGCCAGCACTACGGACAGAAATGAAAAACTGTTTTTT	CASTTDRNEKLFF
-	TRBV2	TRBJ2-7	TRBD1	TGTGCCAGCACCCTGACAGGGGGTTCCTACGAGCAGTACTTC	CASTLTGGSYEQYF
-	TRBV7-7	TRBJ1-1	-	TGTGCTAGCAGCTTAGGGGGGGAGATGAACACTGAAGCTTTCTTT	CASSLGGEMNTEAFF
-	TRBV19	TRBJ2-3	TRBD2	TGTGCCAGTAGTATTAGCGGGAGTTTAGATACGCAGTATTTT	CASSISGSLDTQYF
-	TRBV28	TRBJ1-4	-	TGTGCCAGCAAGGGGGATGAAAAACTGTTTTTT	CASKGDEKLFF
-	TRBV6-2/TRBV6-3	TRBJ1-1	-	TGTGCCAGCACCCCGTTTGGGAACACGGGGGTGATGAACACTGAAGCTTTCTTT	CASTPFGNTGVMNTEAFF
-	TRBV7-9	TRBJ2-5	TRBD2	TGTGCCAGCAGCTTAGCGAACCCCGCGGGAGAGGAGACCCAGTACTTC	CASSLANPAGEETQYF
few	TRBV5-1	TRBJ2-7	TRBD2	TGCGCCAGCAGCGCGGGGACTAGCGGGGACGAGCAGTACTTC	CASSAGTSGDEQYF